The 19 T cell receptor beta chains presented below share a single source sample, sequenced in a study of shared clonotypes between healthy human individuals (dated by TCRdb to the early 2020s). Receptor amplification or capture employed the immunoSEQ multiplex PCR assay. Entries here come from immuneACCESS through TCRdb and include only in-frame sequences with V and J called. Some clones fail to appear in such tables; in the studies checked, an unresolved V gene covers under half of the shortfall, and the cause of the remainder is unknown. Counted in this sample were some 800,000 clones; about 92% of them appeared once. The ten largest clonotypes hold 24% of the sample. For the CD8 naive samples, CD45RO-negative cells were positively selected for CCR7, yielding a CD45RA+CCR7+ population from which TemRA cells were excluded. Sequenced material: naive CD8+ T cells sorted from blood. According to the study, the label for this sample's cell subset or site signals: CD45RA+CCR7+. These TCRs come from a man aged 30 to 39 in good health.

The gene calls are TRBV28 and TRBJ1-5, with D maybe TRBD1 (5 bases). V dropped 3 bases and J dropped 2 bases, with 23 bases sitting between them. Germline loops: CDR1 MDHEN, CDR2 SYDVKM. The CDR3 runs to 19 residues. CDR3 protein: CASSFWGMQGSQRNQPQHF. As DNA, the CDR3 is TGTGCCAGCAGTTTTTGGGGGATGCAGGGCAGCCAACGCAATCAGCCCCAGCATTTT.

The chain couples TRBV7-8 to TRBJ2-7; a weak D match, TRBD2 (6 bases). This CDR3 has 16 amino acids. Germline V gene sequence: CDR1 SGHVS, CDR2 FQNEAQ. V lost 2 bases and J 1 base, leaving 15 bases between the germline ends. CDR3 bases: TGTGCCAGCAGCTTATCCCCCGGGACTGGATCCTACGAGCAGTACTTC. Translation gives CASSLSPGTGSYEQYF.

Of note for this clone: The sample has other DNA sequences that encode this CDR3 too. The rearrangement joins TRBV9 to TRBJ1-1; D gene unclear. Germline CDR1 and CDR2: SGDLS and YYNGEE. V lost 4 bases, J lost 1 base, and 2 bases lay in between. The CDR3 extends over 11 amino acids. In DNA form, the CDR3 reads TGTGCCAGCAGCTCGAACACTGAAGCTTTCTTT. Protein sequence: CASSSNTEAFF. The full variable domain, rest sourced from reference TRBV9 and TRBJ1-1, is DSGVTQTPKHLITATGQRVTLRCSPRSGDLSVYWYQQSLDQGLQFLIQYYNGEERAKGNILERFSAQQFPDLHSELNLSSLELGDSALYFCASSSNTEAFFGQGTRLTVV.

Notes on this clone: The same CDR3 also results from other DNA sequences found in this sample. V gene TRBV27 combines with J gene TRBJ2-7; the D call may be TRBD1 or TRBD2 (5 bases each). V lost 4 bases, J lost 2 bases, and 9 bases lay in between. Germline CDR1 is MNHEY and CDR2 is SMNVEV (reference sequence). The CDR3 covers 13 residues. The CDR3 loop is CASSYGTAYEQYF. For the CDR3, the DNA is TGTGCCAGCAGTTATGGGACCGCCTACGAGCAGTACTTC.

This sequence joins TRBV6-1 and TRBJ2-3; weak D call: TRBD1 (6 bases). The CDR3 spans 16 residues. From germline, CDR1 is MNHNS and CDR2 SASEGT. Trimming removed 3 bases from V and 4 bases from J, with 17 bases in between. CDR3 sequence reads: CASSDFVWQGSDTQYF. DNA of the CDR3: TGTGCCAGCAGTGATTTTGTCTGGCAGGGGTCAGATACGCAGTATTTT.

The rearrangement links TRBV2 to TRBJ2-3; 9 bases match TRBD1. The junction had 13 bases not matched to a gene; V was cut back by 4 bases and J by 5 bases. CDR1 SNHLY and CDR2 FYNNEI come from the germline V gene. CDR3 length: 17 amino acids. CDR3 sequence reads: CASSVPDRGTAKDTQYF. CDR3 bases: TGTGCCAGCAGTGTCCCTGACAGGGGGACGGCCAAAGATACGCAGTATTTT.

On this clone: The sample contains more than one DNA sequence encoding this CDR3. This rearrangement joins TRBV9 to TRBJ2-7; TRBD1 aligns across 8 bases. The germline V gene has CDR1 SGDLS and CDR2 YYNGEE. With V trimmed by 0 bases and J by 2 bases, 4 bases remained unmatched. CDR3 length: 15 amino acids. The CDR3, as DNA: TGTGCCAGCAGCGTAGAAGGACAGGGCGCCTACGAGCAGTACTTC. This gives the protein CASSVEGQGAYEQYF.

The rearrangement uses TRBV13 and TRBJ2-7; D is tentatively TRBD1 or TRBD2 (5 bases each). The V end lost 5 bases, the J end lost 0 bases, and 11 bases lay between the germline ends. Germline CDR1 reads PRHDT; CDR2 reads FYEKMQ (reference sequence). CDR3 length: 14 residues. The CDR3 nucleotides are TGTGCCAGCAGCCCGGGACCATCCTCCTACGAGCAGTACTTC. Amino acid sequence: CASSPGPSSYEQYF. Based on the CDR3 plus reference TRBV13 and TRBJ2-7, the full variable domain is AAGVIQSPRHLIKEKRETATLKCYPIPRHDTVYWYQQGPGQDPQFLISFYEKMQSDKGSIPDRFSAQQFSDYHSELNMSSLELGDSALYFCASSPGPSSYEQYFGPGTRLTVT.

The chain carries TRBV11-3 and TRBJ2-1, with TRBD2 matching over 12 bases. The length of the CDR3 is 17 residues. Germline assignment: CDR1 SGHNT and CDR2 YENEEA. Germline trimming cut 2 bases from V and 8 bases from J; bases unmatched to any gene: 10. The CDR3 DNA follows: TGTGCCAGCAGCTTACTAGCGGGAGGGGCCCTTGGATATGAGCAGTTCTTC. Protein: CASSLLAGGALGYEQFF.

The CDR3 sequence is CASSFPGQGAYEQYF. The CDR3 DNA sequence: TGCGCCAGCAGCTTCCCGGGACAGGGGGCCTACGAGCAGTACTTC. V and J are TRBV5-1 and TRBJ2-7; 11 bases fit TRBD1. The CDR3 is 15 amino acids. Germline CDR1 reads SGHRS; CDR2 reads YFSETQ. The junction had 3 bases not matched to a gene; V was cut back by 2 bases and J by 2 bases.

The rearrangement links TRBV4-3 to TRBJ2-5; 8 bases align to TRBD2. The CDR3 runs 18 residues. The V gene's germline CDR1 is LGHNA and CDR2 YSLEER. The ends lost 0 bases at V and 5 bases at J; junction bases unmatched: 14. The DNA of the CDR3 is TGCGCCAGCAGCCAAGATTGGGCACCGGGACTAGTTCTCGAGACCCAGTACTTC. It encodes CASSQDWAPGLVLETQYF.

The chain joins TRBV30 to TRBJ2-7, with 14 bases identical to TRBD2. Germline V lookup: CDR1 GTSNPN, CDR2 SVGIG (reference sequence). CDR3 size: 14 residues. Unmatched junction bases numbered 1, after V lost 3 bases and J lost 3 bases. This CDR3 is CAWRGTSGSYEQYF. The CDR3 DNA sequence: TGTGCCTGGAGAGGGACTAGCGGGAGCTACGAGCAGTACTTC. Looking up the rest from reference TRBV30 and TRBJ2-7 gives the full variable domain: SQTIHQWPATLVQPVGSPLSLECTVEGTSNPNLYWYRQAAGRGLQLLFYSVGIGQISSEVPQNLSASRPQDRQFILSSKKLLLSDSGFYLCAWRGTSGSYEQYFGPGTRLTVT.

The chain has TRBV2 and TRBJ2-7; D possibly corresponds to TRBD1 (5 bases). V was pared by 8 bases and J by 2 bases, with 10 bases between. From germline, CDR1 is SNHLY and CDR2 FYNNEI. The CDR3 is 12 amino acids. The CDR3 DNA follows: TGTGCCAGCGTGACAGAAGCCTACGAGCAGTACTTC. Translation gives CASVTEAYEQYF.

This chain connects TRBV9 to TRBJ2-5, with D perhaps matching TRBD2 (6 bases). V lost 0 bases and J lost 3, with 6 bases in between. The germline gives CDR1 SGDLS, CDR2 YYNGEE. The CDR3 loop spans 13 amino acids. For the CDR3, the DNA is TGTGCCAGCAGCGTAGCGGGAGAAGAGACCCAGTACTTC. It translates to CASSVAGEETQYF.

This sequence joins TRBV11-3 and TRBJ2-7; D ambiguous. The CDR3 contains 13 residues. Germline V gene lookup returns CDR1 SGHNT and CDR2 YENEEA. Trimming shortened V by 1 base and J by 6 bases, and 10 bases separated the two germline ends. CDR3 sequence reads: CASSLGVVGEQYF. In DNA, the CDR3 is TGTGCCAGCAGCTTAGGGGTGGTAGGCGAGCAGTACTTC.

The rearrangement uses TRBV28 and TRBJ1-1, with D possibly being TRBD1 (6 bases). There are 15 residues in the CDR3. V was clipped by 5 bases and J by 1 base, with 14 bases between them. Germline values: CDR1 MDHEN, CDR2 SYDVKM. CDR3 DNA sequence: TGTGCCAGCAGTCCCCTTGGACAGTCGAACACTGAAGCTTTCTTT. It translates to CASSPLGQSNTEAFF.

V usage is TRBV28 and J usage is TRBJ1-5; TRBD1 might be the D (5 bases). Germline-derived CDR1 and CDR2 are MDHEN and SYDVKM. The CDR3 is made up of 14 amino acids. Trimming cost V 11 bases and J 0 bases, with 14 bases left between them. DNA of the CDR3: TGTGCCGCTAAGCGGGGGGATAGCAATCAGCCCCAGCATTTT. Translated: CAAKRGDSNQPQHF.

As regards this clone: The same CDR3 can be traced to other DNA sequences in this sample. The V call is TRBV27, the J call TRBJ2-1; D not resolved. The V gene lost 2 bases and the J gene lost 8 bases, with 13 bases spanning the gap. This CDR3 is 14 amino acids long. Per the germline V gene, CDR1 is MNHEY and CDR2 is SMNVEV (reference sequence). The DNA for the CDR3 is TGTGCCAGCAGTTTACTGGGTGGTGGGGATGAGCAGTTCTTC. It translates to CASSLLGGGDEQFF.

The chain employs TRBV14 and TRBJ2-7, with TRBD2 matching over 11 bases. Germline loops: CDR1 SGHDN, CDR2 FVKESK. After removal of 1 base from V and 4 bases from J, the junction contained 3 bases not matched to a gene. This CDR3 spans 15 amino acids. DNA of the CDR3: TGTGCCAGCAGCCAAGGGACTAGCGGGCCTTACGAGCAGTACTTC. Translating gives CASSQGTSGPYEQYF. Full variable domain (remainder filled in from reference TRBV14 and TRBJ2-7): EAGVTQFPSHSVIEKGQTVTLRCDPISGHDNLYWYRRVMGKEIKFLLHFVKESKQDESGMPNNRFLAERTGGTYSTLKVQPAELEDSGVYFCASSQGTSGPYEQYFGPGTRLTVT.